The clone carrying this TCR beta chain showed up just a few times. Its cognate antigen is unknown. The record originates from a study of post-analysis software for immune sequencing data. Study-level results: Those with multiple sclerosis, the patient group, showed significantly lower normalized Chao1 diversity than controls.

Unique molecular identifiers tagged the TCR beta cDNA libraries. Each sample of roughly 0.9 to 11 million input T cells yielded 500,000 or so cDNA molecules, so each molecule approximated one T cell. TCRdb called the PCR reads again in MiXCR, with one record for every CDR3 protein. The sample has roughly 870,000 distinct CDR3 sequences; about 53% are singletons. Sample: blood. The receptor was derived from a girl aged 5 to 17 with multiple sclerosis.

The CDR3 region is CSARLQIQGNNQPQHF. CDR3 DNA: TGCAGTGCTAGATTACAAATTCAGGGGAACAATCAGCCCCAGCATTTT. This sequence joins TRBV20-1 and TRBJ1-5; possibly TRBD1 for D (6 bases). Between the trimmed V and J ends, which lost 2 bases and 3 bases, there was a span of 17 bases. CDR3 length: 16 residues. Germline values: CDR1 DFQATT, CDR2 SNEGSKA (reference sequence).